The following is a T cell receptor (beta chain) sequence with its context. Its matching antigen is unknown. This CDR3 contains 16 residues. J gave up 7 bases and V 5 bases, and 14 bases lay outside the gene matches. The germline CDR1 and CDR2 sequences are SEHNR and FQNEAQ (reference sequence). The record originates from a study of beta chain features in type 1 diabetes. Study-level results: The study found moderately but significantly shorter TCRB CDR3s in all four CD4+ subsets of Type 1 diabetes patients.

Each of the CD4+ naive, central memory, regulatory and stem cell-like memory populations was sorted via CD45RO/CCR7/CD25/CD127/CD95/CD27. Expressed TCRB transcripts were sequenced after all isolated RNA was converted to cDNA. The data were produced by immunoSEQ multiplex PCR, yet TCRdb's version contains in-frame clones alone and is incomplete. The table lists approximately 270,000 clones, roughly an eighth of them singletons, with approximately 0.015% in the top ten. This rearrangement joins TRBV7-9 to TRBJ2-7, with 10 bases aligning to TRBD1. The sample was naive CD4+ T cells from blood. The sequence was collected from a man aged 30-40 years with type 1 diabetes. CDR3 nucleotides: TGTGCCAGCAGCCTCCCCCGGGACAGGGGCATTGGTGAGCAGTACTTC. It codes for CASSLPRDRGIGEQYF.